The 28 T cell receptor beta chains given below trace back to one sample, sequenced in a study of cytomegalovirus exposure and HLA in healthy donors. With 60 Vbeta and 13 Jbeta primers, the PCR was carried out. Data came from immunoSEQ multiplex PCR; TCRdb stores just in-frame clones and leaves some out. In the table there are under 150,000 clones, 75% to 80% of which are singletons. Sequences were obtained from PBMCs. Receptors were obtained from a woman between 35 and 50 years old in good health and CMV-seronegative.

This clone was seen more than once but under ten times. The chain uses TRBV28 and TRBJ2-1; maybe TRBD1 (6 bases). V gave up 9 bases and J gave up 4 bases, with 10 bases separating them. There are 12 residues in the CDR3. CDR1 MDHEN and CDR2 SYDVKM come from the germline V gene. CDR3 nucleotide sequence: TGTGCCAGTAGACAGGTGTACAATGAGCAGTTCTTC. It is translated as CASRQVYNEQFF.

The rearrangement links TRBV9 to TRBJ2-4; no reliable D call. CDR1 and CDR2 (germline): SGDLS, YYNGEE. Trimming removed 3 bases at V and 1 base at J, with 11 bases between. The length of the CDR3 is 15 residues. In DNA, the CDR3 is TGTGCCAGCAGCGGTGGCCCAGTGGCCAAAAACATTCAGTACTTC. Protein: CASSGGPVAKNIQYF.

This clone was seen a handful of times. J is TRBJ2-2 and V is TRBV6-1; D is undetermined. The CDR3 sequence is 13 residues long. V was clipped by 8 bases and J by 1 base, with 8 bases between them. Germline CDR1 reads MNHNS; CDR2 reads SASEGT. The CDR3 reads CASPTWNTGELFF. The CDR3 DNA sequence: TGTGCCAGCCCCACATGGAACACCGGGGAGCTGTTTTTT.

The genes are TRBV11-2 and TRBJ2-1; 8 bases line up with TRBD2. V shed 2 bases, J shed 2 bases, and the junction held 5 bases outside the gene matches. Germline CDR1 SGHAT, CDR2 FQNNGV. The length of the CDR3 is 16 residues. The CDR3 region has the DNA TGTGCCAGCAGCTTAATTTCCGGGAGGGCCTACAATGAGCAGTTCTTC. It codes for CASSLISGRAYNEQFF.

This clone was counted only a few times. The V gene is TRBV2, the J gene TRBJ2-7; the D is unclear. Trimming cost V 3 bases and J 2 bases, with 11 bases left between them. Germline CDR1 is SNHLY and CDR2 is FYNNEI. The length of the CDR3 is 14 residues. The CDR3, as DNA: TGTGCCAGCAGTGATCGGAGTAGCACCTACGAGCAGTACTTC. It specifies CASSDRSSTYEQYF.

The sample holds a few counts of this clone. The chain employs TRBV28 and TRBJ1-4; the D gene is possibly TRBD1 (5 bases). Germline CDR1 MDHEN, CDR2 SYDVKM. The CDR3 is 14 residues long. V was shortened by 4 bases and J by 8 bases, with 14 bases between the two germline ends. This CDR3 reads CASSSRTKGEKLFF. The CDR3 region has the DNA TGTGCCAGCAGTTCACGGACAAAGGGCGAAAAACTGTTTTTT.

This clone was recorded once. V gene TRBV25-1 combines with J gene TRBJ1-2; D not certain. Germline CDR1 is MGHDK and CDR2 is SYGVNS. With 0 bases removed from V and 0 bases from J, the gap between germline ends came to 8 bases. This CDR3 is built from 15 residues. For the CDR3, the DNA is TGTGCCAGCAGTGAATATTTAGAAACTAACTATGGCTACACCTTC. This gives the protein CASSEYLETNYGYTF.

A single count supports this clone. This chain connects TRBV6-5 to TRBJ2-1, with TRBD2 as a possible D gene (5 bases). Germline lookup yields CDR1 MNHEY and CDR2 SVGAGI. V shed 6 bases and J shed 11 bases, with 11 bases lying between them. The CDR3 has 11 amino acids. The CDR3: CASSHGGQQFF. The DNA for the CDR3 is TGTGCCAGCAGCCACGGAGGACAGCAGTTCTTC.

The rearrangement uses TRBV15 and TRBJ2-3, with 8 bases fitting TRBD1. Germline V gene data show CDR1 as LNHNV and CDR2 as YYDKDF (reference sequence). Germline trimming cut 5 bases from V and 6 bases from J; bases unmatched to any gene: 10. This CDR3 is built from 15 residues. The CDR3 coding sequence is TGTGCCACCAGCGAGACAGGGGAACGAAGGGATACGCAGTATTTT. This sequence encodes CATSETGERRDTQYF.

This clone was picked up a small number of times. The V call is TRBV7-9, the J call TRBJ2-7; 9 positions match TRBD1. V dropped 5 bases and J dropped 5; count of bases not matched to a gene: 10. Per germline, CDR1 SEHNR and CDR2 FQNEAQ (reference sequence). The CDR3 is 15 amino acids. The CDR3 loop reads CASSAPGQGNHEQYF. CDR3 bases: TGTGCCAGCAGCGCCCCGGGACAGGGTAACCACGAGCAGTACTTC. Full variable domain (remainder filled in from reference TRBV7-9 and TRBJ2-7): DTGVSQNPRHKITKRGQNVTFRCDPISEHNRLYWYRQTLGQGPEFLTYFQNEAQLEKSRLLSDRFSAERPKGSFSTLEIQRTEQGDSAMYLCASSAPGQGNHEQYFGPGTRLTVT.

This clone appeared a single time. The J gene is TRBJ2-7, the V gene TRBV28, with 11 bases lining up with TRBD2. The CDR3 contains 16 residues. Germline CDR1 MDHEN, CDR2 SYDVKM. V shed 3 bases, J shed 1 base, and the junction held 5 bases outside the gene matches. CDR3 DNA sequence: TGTGCCAGCAGTTTCGGGACTAGCGGCCAGTCCTACGAGCAGTACTTC. Translation: CASSFGTSGQSYEQYF.

This chain uses TRBV5-5 with TRBJ2-7; D may be TRBD1 (5 bases). The CDR3 contains 14 residues. Germline lookup yields CDR1 SGHKS and CDR2 YYEKEE (reference sequence). The V gene lost 2 bases and the J gene lost 4 bases, with 13 bases spanning the gap. CDR3 nucleotides: TGTGCCAGCAGCTTTCAGGGTGTCGCGTACGAGCAGTACTTC. Translated, it gives CASSFQGVAYEQYF.

The rearrangement uses TRBV18 and TRBJ1-5; 7 nucleotides line up with TRBD1. Germline values: CDR1 KGHSH, CDR2 LQKENI. Losses at the gene ends were 2 bases for V and 0 bases for J; bases not matched to a gene: 7. The CDR3 length is 17 residues. CDR3: CASSPSSGDSSNQPQHF. The CDR3 bases are TGTGCCAGCTCACCATCATCGGGGGACAGTAGCAATCAGCCCCAGCATTTT.

V is TRBV19 and J is TRBJ2-2; D is unresolved. V shed 5 bases and J shed 3 bases, with 7 bases lying between them. The CDR3 is 13 amino acids. From germline, CDR1 is LNHDA and CDR2 SQIVND (reference sequence). In nucleotides, the CDR3 is TGTGCCAGTAGTTCCGGTTACACCGGGGAGCTGTTTTTT. Encoded protein: CASSSGYTGELFF.

The chain joins TRBV4-2 to TRBJ1-2; D gene unclear. This CDR3 has 15 residues. V lost 0 bases to trimming and J lost 3 bases, with 11 bases between them. CDR1 is LGHNA and CDR2 is YNFKEQ in the germline V gene. This CDR3 reads CASSQESGGDYGYTF. Written as DNA, the CDR3 is TGTGCCAGCAGCCAAGAGTCGGGAGGCGACTATGGCTACACCTTC.

This clone was detected once. The chain uses TRBV28 and TRBJ2-5, with D unresolved. The DNA end is a closer match to TRBJ2-7, so the J assignment may be wrong. CDR1 and CDR2 (germline): MDHEN, SYDVKM. This CDR3 is built from 14 residues. CDR3 loop: CASSLTGTSYEQYF. The CDR3 nucleotides are TGTGCCAGCAGTTTAACGGGTACCAGTTACGAGCAGTACTTC.

This chain connects TRBV5-5 to TRBJ2-5, with TRBD1 matching 7 bases. The length of the CDR3 is 14 residues. V gave up 5 bases and J gave up 2 bases; unmatched junction bases: 6. Germline loops: CDR1 SGHKS, CDR2 YYEKEE (reference sequence). CDR3 in amino acids: CASSWDSEQETQYF. The DNA of the CDR3 is TGTGCCAGCAGTTGGGACAGTGAACAAGAGACCCAGTACTTC. Full variable domain (missing parts from reference TRBV5-5 and TRBJ2-5): DAGVTQSPTHLIKTRGQQVTLRCSPISGHKSVSWYQQVLGQGPQFIFQYYEKEERGRGNFPDRFSARQFPNYSSELNVNALLLGDSALYLCASSWDSEQETQYFGPGTRLLVL.

This clone occurred once. V usage is TRBV2 and J usage is TRBJ1-2, with 10 bases lining up with TRBD1. Per germline, CDR1 SNHLY and CDR2 FYNNEI. This CDR3 spans 15 amino acids. V lost 5 bases to trimming and J lost 3 bases; unmatched junction nucleotides: 6. The CDR3 protein is CASSLDRGRDYGYTF. In DNA, the CDR3 is TGTGCCAGCAGTCTTGACAGGGGGCGCGACTATGGCTACACCTTC.

The chain is built from TRBV28 and TRBJ2-2; D is perhaps TRBD2 (6 bases). V lost 7 bases, J lost 1 base, and 16 bases lay in between. Germline V gene sequence: CDR1 MDHEN, CDR2 SYDVKM. This CDR3 contains 16 residues. The CDR3 DNA sequence: TGTGCCAGCATTTCCGGCGGGGCAGGGAACACCGGGGAGCTGTTTTTT. Translation: CASISGGAGNTGELFF.

This clone was counted a few times. The CDR3 nucleotides are TGTGCCAGCAGCCCCGGTGGACTAGCGAGGGATGAGCAGTTCTTC. Translating it yields CASSPGGLARDEQFF. This chain joins TRBV28 and TRBJ2-1, with TRBD2 matching over 9 bases. The CDR3 runs to 15 residues. In germline, CDR1 is MDHEN, CDR2 SYDVKM. The ends lost 6 bases at V and 8 bases at J; junction bases unmatched: 11.

The rearrangement links TRBV6-5 to TRBJ1-3, with D tentatively TRBD1 (5 bases). Germline V gene data show CDR1 as MNHEY and CDR2 as SVGAGI. The CDR3 totals 12 residues. Between the trimmed V and J ends, which lost 10 bases and 5 bases, there was a span of 12 bases. DNA of the CDR3: TGTGCCACCCGGGGGGAGCGAAACACCATATATTTT. Its protein product is CATRGERNTIYF.

The chain carries TRBV10-3 and TRBJ1-2; TRBD1 matches 9 bases. J lost 10 bases, V lost 8 bases, and 8 bases had no gene match. The CDR3 totals 12 residues. Germline loops: CDR1 ENHRY, CDR2 SYGVKD. The CDR3 loop reads CAIGRDRDLYTF. The CDR3 DNA reads TGTGCCATCGGCCGGGACAGGGATCTCTACACCTTC.

This rearrangement joins TRBV18 to TRBJ1-4; no clear D gene. The V end lost 2 bases, the J end lost 3 bases, and 16 bases lay between the germline ends. Germline V CDR1 and CDR2: KGHSH, LQKENI. CDR3 length: 17 amino acids. Here the CDR3 DNA reads TGTGCCAGCTCACCAATGAGGGTGATTTCGTCTAATGAAAAACTGTTTTTT. Translation: CASSPMRVISSNEKLFF.

This chain connects TRBV11-2 to TRBJ1-4, with TRBD1 as a possible D gene (6 bases). The CDR3 loop spans 14 amino acids. Trimming removed 1 base from V and 5 bases from J, with 8 bases in between. Per germline, CDR1 SGHAT and CDR2 FQNNGV. Here the CDR3 DNA reads TGTGCCAGCAGCTTAGGCCAGGGGAATGAAAAACTGTTTTTT. Protein: CASSLGQGNEKLFF. Variable domain in full (rest from reference TRBV11-2 and TRBJ1-4): EAGVAQSPRYKIIEKRQSVAFWCNPISGHATLYWYQQILGQGPKLLIQFQNNGVVDDSQLPKDRFSAERLKGVDSTLKIQPAKLEDSAVYLCASSLGQGNEKLFFGSGTQLSVL.

This chain connects TRBV4-1 to TRBJ2-7, with D unclear. This CDR3 has 15 residues. From germline, CDR1 is MGHRA and CDR2 YSYEKL. The V end lost 1 base, the J end lost 0 bases, and 10 bases lay between the germline ends. CDR3 sequence: CASSQGVLSSYEQYF. In DNA form, the CDR3 reads TGCGCCAGCAGCCAAGGCGTACTTAGCTCCTACGAGCAGTACTTC.

The chain is built from TRBV21-1 and TRBJ1-5; no DNA check was done on the table's D call, TRBD1. TRBV21-1 is labeled a pseudogene. This CDR3 is built from 15 residues. The CDR3 spells CASRHRGKSNQPQHF. CDR3 nucleotide sequence: TGTGCCAGCCGACATAGGGGGAAGAGCAATCAGCCCCAGCATTTT.

Worth noting for this clone: A junction boundary mismatches the germline segment, possibly from a read error. Other DNA sequences within the sample encode an identical CDR3. The rearrangement links TRBV7-7 to TRBJ2-7, with 12 bases identical to TRBD2. Per germline, CDR1 SSHAT and CDR2 FNYEAQ (reference sequence). CDR3 length: 14 residues. CDR3 DNA: TGTGCTAGCACCTCTGGGACTAGCGGGTACGAGCAGTACTTC. Its protein product is CASTSGTSGYEQYF.

The chain recombines TRBV7-9 with TRBJ1-1, with D unclear. The V gene's germline CDR1 is SEHNR and CDR2 FQNEAQ (reference sequence). V lost 1 base, J lost 11 bases, and 8 bases lay in between. CDR3 length equals 11 residues. CDR3 nucleotides: TGTGCCAGCAGCTTAGACCCGGGGGCTTTCTTT. As protein: CASSLDPGAFF.